Here is one T cell receptor beta chain with its context. At the deep level, the assay was run. Sequencing was performed with immunoSEQ multiplex PCR; in TCRdb, only in-frame clones are kept and a portion is missing. The table shows more than 400,000 clones, with about 96% occurring only once. This entry belongs to a study of shared clonotypes between healthy human individuals. The clonotype comes from a woman between 25 and 40 years old in good health. Sequencing was performed on naive CD4+ T cells sorted from blood. Subset in this sample: CD45RA+ positively selected.

This CDR3 is CASSEVVNEQFF. As DNA, the CDR3 is TGTGCCAGCAGTGAAGTTGTCAATGAGCAGTTCTTC. V and J are TRBV2 and TRBJ2-1, with D uncertain. The CDR3 extends over 12 amino acids. Germline V CDR1 and CDR2: SNHLY, FYNNEI. Trimming took 1 base from V and 6 from J, leaving 4 bases between them.